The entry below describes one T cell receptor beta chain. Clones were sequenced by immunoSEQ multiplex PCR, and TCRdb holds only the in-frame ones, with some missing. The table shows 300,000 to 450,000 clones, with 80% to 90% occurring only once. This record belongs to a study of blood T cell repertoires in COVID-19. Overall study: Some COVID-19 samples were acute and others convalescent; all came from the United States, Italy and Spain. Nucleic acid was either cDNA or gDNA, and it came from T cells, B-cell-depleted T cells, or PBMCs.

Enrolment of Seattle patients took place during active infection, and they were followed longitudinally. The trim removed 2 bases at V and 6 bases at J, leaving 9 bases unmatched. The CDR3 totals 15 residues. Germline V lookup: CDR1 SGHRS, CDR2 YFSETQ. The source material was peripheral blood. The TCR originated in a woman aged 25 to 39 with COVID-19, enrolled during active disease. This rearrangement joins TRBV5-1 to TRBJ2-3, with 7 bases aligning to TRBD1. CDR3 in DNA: TGCGCCAGCAGCTTAAGACAGGGCTTGCTGGATACGCAGTATTTT. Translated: CASSLRQGLLDTQYF.